The 5 T cell receptor beta chains presented below share a single source sample, sequenced in a study of CD8 T cells in ankylosing spondylitis. Their specific antigens are unknown. Study-wide results and caveats: Ankylosing spondylitis blood appeared to be characterized by a TCR beta motif of eight or nine highly homologous variants.

In TCRdb, the 5' RACE reads were re-called with MiXCR into one record per CDR3 protein. The sample yields hundreds of thousands of distinct CDR3 sequences, approximately 20% seen once. Sequenced material: blood, either unsorted or a sorted T cell fraction (not recorded which). Every receptor here comes from a male donor with ankylosing spondylitis.

The chain combines TRBV30 with TRBJ1-3; D not certain. Trimming took 2 bases from V and 4 from J, leaving 9 bases between them. This CDR3 has 13 residues. Germline CDR1 is GTSNPN and CDR2 is SVGIG (reference sequence). The CDR3 is CAWSKNPGNTIYF. In DNA, the CDR3 is TGTGCCTGGAGTAAAAATCCGGGAAACACCATATATTTT. The variable domain in full, completed from reference TRBV30 and TRBJ1-3, reads SQTIHQWPATLVQPVGSPLSLECTVEGTSNPNLYWYRQAAGRGLQLLFYSVGIGQISSEVPQNLSASRPQDRQFILSSKKLLLSDSGFYLCAWSKNPGNTIYFGEGSWLTVV.

This clonotype has more than one count but fewer than ten. The CDR3 nucleotides are TGTGCCAGCAGCTTAGGGGCAGGGGAACGGAAGACCCAGTACTTC. This encodes CASSLGAGERKTQYF. The J gene is TRBJ2-5, the V gene TRBV11-2, with D possibly matching TRBD1 (6 bases). The CDR3 has 15 residues. Between the trimmed V and J ends, which lost 1 base and 6 bases, there was a span of 15 bases. Germline CDR1 SGHAT, CDR2 FQNNGV.

The rearrangement uses TRBV12-3 or TRBV12-4 and TRBJ2-5; tentatively, D is TRBD2 (7 bases). The CDR3 is 14 amino acids. Trimming removed 7 bases from V and 4 bases from J, with 16 bases in between. The CDR3 DNA is TGTGCCAGCAACACTGGGGGGGCCCGAGAGACCCAGTACTTC. Translating it yields CASNTGGARETQYF.

This clonotype has just a few counts. This rearrangement joins TRBV2 to TRBJ1-4; the D is unclear. In germline, CDR1 is SNHLY, CDR2 FYNNEI. This CDR3 has 13 amino acids. V dropped 5 bases and J dropped 5 bases, with 9 bases sitting between them. DNA for the CDR3: TGTGCCAGCAGTAGAGTGCGCAATGAAAAACTGTTTTTT. It translates to CASSRVRNEKLFF.

This clonotype has more than one count but fewer than ten. The rearrangement links TRBV5-8 to TRBJ2-1; 14 positions match TRBD2. J gave up 2 bases and V 5 bases, and 3 bases lay outside the gene matches. CDR3 length equals 16 residues. The germline CDR1 and CDR2 sequences are SGHTS and YDEGEE. The DNA for the CDR3 is TGTGCCAGCAGTACGACTAGCGGGAGGGCCTACAATGAGCAGTTCTTC. Translation gives CASSTTSGRAYNEQFF.